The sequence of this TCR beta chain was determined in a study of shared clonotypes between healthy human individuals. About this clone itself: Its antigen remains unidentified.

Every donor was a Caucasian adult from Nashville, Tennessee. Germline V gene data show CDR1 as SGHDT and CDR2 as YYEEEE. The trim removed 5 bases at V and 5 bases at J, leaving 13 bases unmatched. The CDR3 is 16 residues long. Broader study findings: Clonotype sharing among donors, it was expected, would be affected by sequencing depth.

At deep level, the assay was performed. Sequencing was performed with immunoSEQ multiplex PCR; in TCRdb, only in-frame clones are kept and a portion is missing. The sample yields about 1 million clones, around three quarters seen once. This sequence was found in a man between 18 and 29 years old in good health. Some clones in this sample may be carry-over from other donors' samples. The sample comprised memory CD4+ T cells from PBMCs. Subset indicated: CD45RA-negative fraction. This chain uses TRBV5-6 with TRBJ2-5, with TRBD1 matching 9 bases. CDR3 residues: CASRRGRGTGRETQYF. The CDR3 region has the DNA TGTGCCAGCAGAAGAGGGAGAGGGACAGGGAGGGAGACCCAGTACTTC.